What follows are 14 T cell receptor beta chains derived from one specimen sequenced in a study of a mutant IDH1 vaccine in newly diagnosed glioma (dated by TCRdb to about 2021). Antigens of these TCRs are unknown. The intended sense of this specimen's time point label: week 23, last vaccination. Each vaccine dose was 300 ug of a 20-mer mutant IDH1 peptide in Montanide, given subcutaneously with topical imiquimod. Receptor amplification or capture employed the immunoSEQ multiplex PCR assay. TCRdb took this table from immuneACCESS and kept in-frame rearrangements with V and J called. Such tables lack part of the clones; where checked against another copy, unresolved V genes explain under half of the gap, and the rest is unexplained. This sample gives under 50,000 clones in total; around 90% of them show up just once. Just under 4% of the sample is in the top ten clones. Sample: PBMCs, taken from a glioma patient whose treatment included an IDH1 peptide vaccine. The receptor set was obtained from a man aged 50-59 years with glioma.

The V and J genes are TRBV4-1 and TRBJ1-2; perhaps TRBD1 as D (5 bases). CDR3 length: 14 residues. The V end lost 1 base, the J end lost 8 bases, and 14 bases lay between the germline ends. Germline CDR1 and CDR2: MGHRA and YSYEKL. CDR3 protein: CASSQVGEVGGYTF. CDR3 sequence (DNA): TGCGCCAGCAGCCAAGTGGGGGAGGTGGGGGGCTACACCTTC.

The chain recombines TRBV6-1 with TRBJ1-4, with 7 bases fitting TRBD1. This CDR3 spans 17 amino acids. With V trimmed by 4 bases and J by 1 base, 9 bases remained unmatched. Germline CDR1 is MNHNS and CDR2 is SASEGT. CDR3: CASSVNRGRGTNEKLFF. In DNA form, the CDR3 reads TGTGCCAGCAGTGTAAACAGGGGAAGGGGAACTAATGAAAAACTGTTTTTT.

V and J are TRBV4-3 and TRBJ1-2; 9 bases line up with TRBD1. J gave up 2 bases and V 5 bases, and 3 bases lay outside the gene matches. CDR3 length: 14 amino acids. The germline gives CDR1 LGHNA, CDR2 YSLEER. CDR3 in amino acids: CASSSDRGNYGYTF. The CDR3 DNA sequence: TGCGCCAGCAGCTCCGACAGGGGGAACTATGGCTACACCTTC.

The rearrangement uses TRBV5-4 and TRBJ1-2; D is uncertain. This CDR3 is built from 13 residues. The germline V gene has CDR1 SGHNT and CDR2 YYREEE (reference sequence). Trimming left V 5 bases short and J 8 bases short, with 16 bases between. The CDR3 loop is CASRPAGLGGYTF. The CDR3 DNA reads TGTGCCAGCAGACCAGCCGGGCTCGGAGGCTACACCTTC.

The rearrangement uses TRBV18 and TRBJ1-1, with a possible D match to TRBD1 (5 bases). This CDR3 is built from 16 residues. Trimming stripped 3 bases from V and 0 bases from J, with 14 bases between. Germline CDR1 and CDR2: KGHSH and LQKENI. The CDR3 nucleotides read TGTGCCAGCTCACCTTTAACAGGTCGACTGAACACTGAAGCTTTCTTT. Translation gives CASSPLTGRLNTEAFF. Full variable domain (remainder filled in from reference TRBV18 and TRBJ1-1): NAGVMQNPRHLVRRRGQEARLRCSPMKGHSHVYWYRQLPEEGLKFMVYLQKENIIDESGMPKERFSAEFPKEGPSILRIQQVVRGDSAAYFCASSPLTGRLNTEAFFGQGTRLTVV.

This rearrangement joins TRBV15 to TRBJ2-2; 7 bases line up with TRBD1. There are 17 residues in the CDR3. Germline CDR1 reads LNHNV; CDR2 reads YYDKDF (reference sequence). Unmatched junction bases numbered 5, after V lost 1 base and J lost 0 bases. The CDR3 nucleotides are TGTGCCACCAGCAGAGGTTCCGGGACAGCGAACACCGGGGAGCTGTTTTTT. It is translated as CATSRGSGTANTGELFF. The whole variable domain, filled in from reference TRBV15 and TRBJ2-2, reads DAMVIQNPRYQVTQFGKPVTLSCSQTLNHNVMYWYQQKSSQAPKLLFHYYDKDFNNEADTPDNFQSRRPNTSFCFLDIRSPGLGDTAMYLCATSRGSGTANTGELFFGEGSRLTVL.

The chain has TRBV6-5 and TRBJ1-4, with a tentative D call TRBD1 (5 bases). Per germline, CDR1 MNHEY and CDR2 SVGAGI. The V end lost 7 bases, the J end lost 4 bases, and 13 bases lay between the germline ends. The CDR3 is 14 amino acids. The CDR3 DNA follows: TGTGCCAGCAAAATGGGGGGTTATAATGAAAAACTGTTTTTT. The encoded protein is CASKMGGYNEKLFF.

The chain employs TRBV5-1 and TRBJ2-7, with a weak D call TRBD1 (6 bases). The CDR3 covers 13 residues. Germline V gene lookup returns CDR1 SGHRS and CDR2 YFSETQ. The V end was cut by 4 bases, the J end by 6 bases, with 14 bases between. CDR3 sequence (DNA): TGCGCCAGCAGCCAGGGGCAGGGGAGCGAGCAGTACTTC. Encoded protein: CASSQGQGSEQYF.

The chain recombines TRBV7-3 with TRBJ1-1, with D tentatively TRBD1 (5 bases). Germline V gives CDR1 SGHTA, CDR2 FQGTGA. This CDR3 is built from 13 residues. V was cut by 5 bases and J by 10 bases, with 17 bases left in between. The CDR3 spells CASSVDPSGAAFF. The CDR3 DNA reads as TGTGCCAGCAGCGTGGACCCGAGCGGGGCAGCTTTCTTT.

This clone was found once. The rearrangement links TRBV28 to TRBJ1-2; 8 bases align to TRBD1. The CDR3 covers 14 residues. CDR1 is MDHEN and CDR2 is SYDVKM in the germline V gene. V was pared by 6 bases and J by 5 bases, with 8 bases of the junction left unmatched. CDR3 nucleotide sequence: TGTGCCAGCAGACCGTCAGGGGGCGGTTATGGCTACACCTTC. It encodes CASRPSGGGYGYTF.

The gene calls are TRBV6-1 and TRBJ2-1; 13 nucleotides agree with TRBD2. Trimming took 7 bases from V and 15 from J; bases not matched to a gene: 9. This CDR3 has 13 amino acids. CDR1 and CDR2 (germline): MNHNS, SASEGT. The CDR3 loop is CASILTSGGRWFF. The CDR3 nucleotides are TGTGCCAGCATACTGACTAGCGGGGGGAGGTGGTTCTTC.

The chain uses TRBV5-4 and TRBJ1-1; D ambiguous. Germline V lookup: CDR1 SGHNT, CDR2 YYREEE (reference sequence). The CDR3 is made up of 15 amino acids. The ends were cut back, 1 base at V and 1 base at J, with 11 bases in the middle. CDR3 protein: CASSLSSLQNTEAFF. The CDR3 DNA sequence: TGTGCCAGCAGCTTGTCTAGCCTTCAGAACACTGAAGCTTTCTTT.

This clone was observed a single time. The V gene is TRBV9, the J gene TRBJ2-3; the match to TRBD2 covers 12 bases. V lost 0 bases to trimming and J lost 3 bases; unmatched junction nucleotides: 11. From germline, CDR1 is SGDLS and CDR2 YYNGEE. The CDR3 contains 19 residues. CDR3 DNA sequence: TGTGCCAGCAGCGTAGAAGCCCCCCGGACTAGCGGGACTACAGATACGCAGTATTTT. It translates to CASSVEAPRTSGTTDTQYF.

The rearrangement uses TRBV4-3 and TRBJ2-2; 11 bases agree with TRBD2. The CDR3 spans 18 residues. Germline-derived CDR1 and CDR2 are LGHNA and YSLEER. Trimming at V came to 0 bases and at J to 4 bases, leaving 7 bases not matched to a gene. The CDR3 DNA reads TGCGCCAGCAGCCAAGAAGAGAGGACTAGCGGGCTCACCGGGGAGCTGTTTTTT. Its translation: CASSQEERTSGLTGELFF.